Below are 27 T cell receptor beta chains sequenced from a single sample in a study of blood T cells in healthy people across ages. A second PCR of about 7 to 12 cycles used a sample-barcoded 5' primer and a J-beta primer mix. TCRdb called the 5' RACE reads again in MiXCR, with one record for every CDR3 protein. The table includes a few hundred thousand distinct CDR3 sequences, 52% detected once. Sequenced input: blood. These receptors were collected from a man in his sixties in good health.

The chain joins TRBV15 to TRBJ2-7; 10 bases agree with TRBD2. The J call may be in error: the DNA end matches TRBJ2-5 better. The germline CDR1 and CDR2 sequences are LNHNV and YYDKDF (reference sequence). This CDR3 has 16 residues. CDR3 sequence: CATSRRASGSGETQYF. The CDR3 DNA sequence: TGTGCCACCAGCAGACGGGCTAGCGGGAGTGGGGAGACCCAGTACTTC.

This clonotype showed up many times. As DNA, the CDR3 is TGTGCCAGCAGTCTCCCGTTAGCGGGAGGGTACAATGAGCAGTTCTTC. Amino acid sequence: CASSLPLAGGYNEQFF. This rearrangement joins TRBV28 to TRBJ2-1; 11 positions agree with TRBD2. Germline assignment: CDR1 MDHEN and CDR2 SYDVKM. With 5 bases clipped from V and 4 bases from J, the junction kept 7 bases outside the gene matches. CDR3 length: 16 residues.

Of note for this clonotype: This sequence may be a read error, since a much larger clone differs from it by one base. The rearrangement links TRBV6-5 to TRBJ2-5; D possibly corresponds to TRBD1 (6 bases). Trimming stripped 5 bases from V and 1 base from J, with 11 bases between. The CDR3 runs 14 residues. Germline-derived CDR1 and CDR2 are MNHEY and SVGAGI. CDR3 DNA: TGTGCCAGCAGTGATCGGGACATCCAAGAGACCCAGTACTTC. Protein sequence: CASSDRDIQETQYF.

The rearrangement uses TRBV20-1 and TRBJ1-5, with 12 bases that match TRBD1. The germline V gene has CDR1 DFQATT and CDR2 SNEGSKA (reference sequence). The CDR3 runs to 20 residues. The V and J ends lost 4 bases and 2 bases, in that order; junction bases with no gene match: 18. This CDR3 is CSAKPMTGTGGIGGNQPQHF. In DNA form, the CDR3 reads TGCAGTGCTAAGCCAATGACCGGGACAGGGGGCATCGGGGGCAATCAGCCCCAGCATTTT.

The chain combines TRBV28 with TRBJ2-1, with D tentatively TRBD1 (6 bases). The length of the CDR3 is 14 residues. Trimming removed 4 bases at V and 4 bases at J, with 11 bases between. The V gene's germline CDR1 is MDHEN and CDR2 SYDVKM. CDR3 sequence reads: CASSWTAKYNEQFF. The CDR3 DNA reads TGTGCCAGCAGTTGGACAGCGAAGTACAATGAGCAGTTCTTC.

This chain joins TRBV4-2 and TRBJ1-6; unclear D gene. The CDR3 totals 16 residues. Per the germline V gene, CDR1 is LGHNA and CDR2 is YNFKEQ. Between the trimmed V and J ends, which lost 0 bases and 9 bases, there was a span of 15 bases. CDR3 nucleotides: TGTGCCAGCAGCCAAGATCGGGTAGGGTCGGGTTCACCCCTCCACTTT. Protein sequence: CASSQDRVGSGSPLHF.

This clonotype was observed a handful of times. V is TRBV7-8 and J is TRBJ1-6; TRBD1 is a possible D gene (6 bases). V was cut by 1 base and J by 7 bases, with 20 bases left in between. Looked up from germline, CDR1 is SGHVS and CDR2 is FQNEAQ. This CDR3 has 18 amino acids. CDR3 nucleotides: TGTGCCAGCAGCTTAGATCCTCGACAGGCACTGACAAATTCACCCCTCCACTTT. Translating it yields CASSLDPRQALTNSPLHF.

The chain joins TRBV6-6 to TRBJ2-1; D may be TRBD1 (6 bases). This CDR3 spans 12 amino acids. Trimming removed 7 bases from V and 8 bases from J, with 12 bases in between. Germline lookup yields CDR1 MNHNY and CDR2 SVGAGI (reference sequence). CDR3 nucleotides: TGTGCCAGCATAGAAGGGGGAGATGAGCAGTTCTTC. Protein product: CASIEGGDEQFF.

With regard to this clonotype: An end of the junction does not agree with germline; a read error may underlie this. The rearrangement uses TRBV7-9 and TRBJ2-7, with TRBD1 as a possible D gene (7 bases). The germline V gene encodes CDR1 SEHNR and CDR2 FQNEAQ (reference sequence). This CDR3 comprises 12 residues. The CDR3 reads CGSRGVFDEQYF. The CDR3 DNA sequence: TGTGGCAGCAGGGGGGTTTTTGACGAGCAGTACTTC.

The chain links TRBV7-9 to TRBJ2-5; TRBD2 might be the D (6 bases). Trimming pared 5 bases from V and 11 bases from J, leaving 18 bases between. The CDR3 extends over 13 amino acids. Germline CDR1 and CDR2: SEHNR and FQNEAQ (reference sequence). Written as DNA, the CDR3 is TGTGCCAGCAGCAACCTAGGGAGGAATGAGCAGTACTTC. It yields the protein CASSNLGRNEQYF.

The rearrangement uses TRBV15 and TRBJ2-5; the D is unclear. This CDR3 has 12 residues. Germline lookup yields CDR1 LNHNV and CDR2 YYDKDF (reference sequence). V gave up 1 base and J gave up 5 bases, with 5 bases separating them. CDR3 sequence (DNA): TGTGCCACCAGCAGAGGACGGGAGACCCAGTACTTC. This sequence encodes CATSRGRETQYF.

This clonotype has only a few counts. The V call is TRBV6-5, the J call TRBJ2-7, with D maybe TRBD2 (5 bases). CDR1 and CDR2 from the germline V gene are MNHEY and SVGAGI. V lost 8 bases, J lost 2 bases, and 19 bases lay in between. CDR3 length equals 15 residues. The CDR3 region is CASSSAGGGTYEQYF. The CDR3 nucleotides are TGTGCCAGCTCCTCCGCGGGCGGCGGAACCTACGAGCAGTACTTC.

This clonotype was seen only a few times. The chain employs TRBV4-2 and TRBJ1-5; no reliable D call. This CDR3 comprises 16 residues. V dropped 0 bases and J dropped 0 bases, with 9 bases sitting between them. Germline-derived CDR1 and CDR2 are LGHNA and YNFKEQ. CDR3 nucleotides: TGTGCCAGCAGCCAAGATGTAGGGTATAGCAATCAGCCCCAGCATTTT. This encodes CASSQDVGYSNQPQHF.

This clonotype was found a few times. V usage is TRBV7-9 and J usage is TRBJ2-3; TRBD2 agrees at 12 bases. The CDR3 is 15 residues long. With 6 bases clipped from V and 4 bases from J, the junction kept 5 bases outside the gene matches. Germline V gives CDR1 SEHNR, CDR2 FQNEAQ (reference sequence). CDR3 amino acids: CASSRPSGGADTQYF. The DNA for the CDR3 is TGTGCCAGCAGTCGACCTAGCGGGGGGGCAGATACGCAGTATTTT.

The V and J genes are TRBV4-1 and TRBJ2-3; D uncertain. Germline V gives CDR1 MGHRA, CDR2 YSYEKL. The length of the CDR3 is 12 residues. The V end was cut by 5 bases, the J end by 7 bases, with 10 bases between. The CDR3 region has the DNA TGCGCCAGCAGCTCACAAGAAAATACGCAGTATTTT. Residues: CASSSQENTQYF.

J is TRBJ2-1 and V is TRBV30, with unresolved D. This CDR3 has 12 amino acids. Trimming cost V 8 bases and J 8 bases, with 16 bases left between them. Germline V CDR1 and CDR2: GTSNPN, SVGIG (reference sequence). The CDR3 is CAGITFSDEQFF. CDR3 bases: TGTGCCGGGATTACGTTCAGCGATGAGCAGTTCTTC.

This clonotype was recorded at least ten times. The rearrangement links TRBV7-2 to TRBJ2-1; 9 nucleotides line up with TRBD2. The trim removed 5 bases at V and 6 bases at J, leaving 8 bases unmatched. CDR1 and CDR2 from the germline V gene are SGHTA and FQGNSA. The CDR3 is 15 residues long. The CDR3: CASSRSTSGPNEQFF. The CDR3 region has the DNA TGTGCCAGCAGCAGATCGACTAGCGGACCCAATGAGCAGTTCTTC.

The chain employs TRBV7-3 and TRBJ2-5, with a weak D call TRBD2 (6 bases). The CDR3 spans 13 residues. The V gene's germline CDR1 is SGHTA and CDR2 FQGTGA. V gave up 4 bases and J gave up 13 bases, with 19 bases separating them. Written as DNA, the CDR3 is TGTGCCAGCAGCTCCGTGGCGGGATACGAGCGGTACTTC. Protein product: CASSSVAGYERYF. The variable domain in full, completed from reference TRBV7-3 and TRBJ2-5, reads GAGVSQTPSNKVTEKGKYVELRCDPISGHTALYWYRQSLGQGPEFLIYFQGTGAADDSGLPNDRFFAVRPEGSVSTLKIQRTERGDSAVYLCASSSVAGYERYFGPGTRLLVL.

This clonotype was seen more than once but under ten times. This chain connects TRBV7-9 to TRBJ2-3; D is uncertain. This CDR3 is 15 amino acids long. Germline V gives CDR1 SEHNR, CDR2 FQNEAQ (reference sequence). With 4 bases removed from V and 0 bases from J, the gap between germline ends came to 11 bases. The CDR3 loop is CASSSRLESTDTQYF. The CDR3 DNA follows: TGTGCCAGCAGCTCCAGACTTGAGAGCACAGATACGCAGTATTTT.

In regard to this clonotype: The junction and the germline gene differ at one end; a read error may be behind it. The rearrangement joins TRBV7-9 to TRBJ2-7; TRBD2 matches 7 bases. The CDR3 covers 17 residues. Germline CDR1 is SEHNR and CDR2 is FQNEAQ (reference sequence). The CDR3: CASSTPQRGSSYNERYF. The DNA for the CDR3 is TGTGCCAGCAGCACCCCTCAGCGGGGTAGCTCCTACAATGAGCGGTACTTC.

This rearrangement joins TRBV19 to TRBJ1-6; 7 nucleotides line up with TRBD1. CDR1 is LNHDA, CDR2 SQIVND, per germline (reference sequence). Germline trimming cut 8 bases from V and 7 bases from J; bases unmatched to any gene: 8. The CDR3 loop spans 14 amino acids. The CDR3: CASHENRGNSPLHF. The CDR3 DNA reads TGTGCCAGTCATGAAAACAGGGGCAATTCACCCCTCCACTTT. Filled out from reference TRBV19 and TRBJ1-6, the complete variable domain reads DGGITQSPKYLFRKEGQNVTLSCEQNLNHDAMYWYRQDPGQGLRLIYYSQIVNDFQKGDIAEGYSVSREKKESFPLTVTSAQKNPTAFYLCASHENRGNSPLHFGNGTRLTVT.

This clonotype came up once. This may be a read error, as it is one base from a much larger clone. CDR3 residues: CASIPRMMNTEAFF. The CDR3 DNA is TGCGCCAGCATCCCACGGATGATGAACACTGAAGCTTTCTTT. The V and J genes are TRBV5-1 and TRBJ1-1; D ambiguous. V was trimmed by 6 bases and J by 0 bases, leaving 12 bases between them. The CDR3 consists of 14 residues. The V gene's germline CDR1 is SGHRS and CDR2 YFSETQ.

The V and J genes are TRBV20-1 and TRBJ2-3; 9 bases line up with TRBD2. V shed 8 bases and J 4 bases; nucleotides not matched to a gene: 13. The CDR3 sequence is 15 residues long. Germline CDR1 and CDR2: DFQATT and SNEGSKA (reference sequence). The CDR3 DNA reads TGCAGTCCCCACTCGCGCAGCGGGAGGTCAGATACGCAGTATTTT. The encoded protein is CSPHSRSGRSDTQYF.

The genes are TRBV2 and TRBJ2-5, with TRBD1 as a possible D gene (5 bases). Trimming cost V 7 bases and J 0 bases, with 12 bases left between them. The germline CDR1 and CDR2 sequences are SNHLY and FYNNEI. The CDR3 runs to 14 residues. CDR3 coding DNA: TGTGCCAGCACCGATCTGGGGCACCAAGAGACCCAGTACTTC. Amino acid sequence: CASTDLGHQETQYF. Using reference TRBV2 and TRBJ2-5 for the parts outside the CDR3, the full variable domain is EPEVTQTPSHQVTQMGQEVILRCVPISNHLYFYWYRQILGQKVEFLVSFYNNEISEKSEIFDDQFSVERPDGSNFTLKIRSTKLEDSAMYFCASTDLGHQETQYFGPGTRLLVL.

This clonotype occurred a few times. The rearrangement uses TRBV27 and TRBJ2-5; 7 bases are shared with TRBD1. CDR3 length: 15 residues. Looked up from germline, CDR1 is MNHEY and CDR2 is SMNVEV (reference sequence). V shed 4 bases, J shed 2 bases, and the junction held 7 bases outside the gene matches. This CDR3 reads CASSYRDRLQETQYF. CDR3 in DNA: TGTGCCAGCAGTTACCGGGACAGACTTCAAGAGACCCAGTACTTC.

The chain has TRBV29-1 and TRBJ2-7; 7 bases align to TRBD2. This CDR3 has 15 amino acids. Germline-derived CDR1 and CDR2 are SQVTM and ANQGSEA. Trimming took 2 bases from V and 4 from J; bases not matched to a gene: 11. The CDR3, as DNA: TGCAGCGTTGAACCATGGGGAGGGAGCGAATACGAGCAGTACTTC. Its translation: CSVEPWGGSEYEQYF.

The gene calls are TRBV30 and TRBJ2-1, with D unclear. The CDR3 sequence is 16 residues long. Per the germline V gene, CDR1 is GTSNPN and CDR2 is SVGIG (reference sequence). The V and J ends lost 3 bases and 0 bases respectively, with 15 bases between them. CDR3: CAWRGSGPSSYNEQFF. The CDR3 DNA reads TGTGCCTGGAGGGGCTCGGGCCCGAGCTCCTACAATGAGCAGTTCTTC.